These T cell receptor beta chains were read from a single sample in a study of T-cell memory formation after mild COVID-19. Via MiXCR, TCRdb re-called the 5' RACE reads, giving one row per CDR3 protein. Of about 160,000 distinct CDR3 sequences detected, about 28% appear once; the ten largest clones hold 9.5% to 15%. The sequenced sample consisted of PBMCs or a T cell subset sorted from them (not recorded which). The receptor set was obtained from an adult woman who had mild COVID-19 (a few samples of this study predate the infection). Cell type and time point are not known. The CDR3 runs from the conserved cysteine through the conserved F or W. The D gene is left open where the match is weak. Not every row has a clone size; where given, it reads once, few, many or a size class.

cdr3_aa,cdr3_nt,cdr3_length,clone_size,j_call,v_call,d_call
CASSYEGRVNQPQHF,TGTGCCAGCAGTTATGAAGGGCGGGTTAATCAGCCCCAGCATTTT,15,NA,TRBJ1-5,TRBV6-2/TRBV6-3,NA
CASSERTGVWTEAFF,TGCGCCAGCAGCGAAAGGACAGGGGTTTGGACTGAAGCTTTCTTT,15,NA,TRBJ1-1,TRBV5-1,TRBD1
CASSGLYYNEQFF,TGCGCCAGCAGCGGACTATACTACAATGAGCAGTTCTTC,13,few,TRBJ2-1,TRBV5-1,NA
CASSIVGRTEAFF,TGTGCCAGTAGTATTGTAGGGCGGACTGAAGCTTTCTTT,13,once,TRBJ1-1,TRBV19,NA
CSAPGLSSTDTQYF,TGCAGTGCGCCGGGACTATCCAGCACAGATACGCAGTATTTT,14,NA,TRBJ2-3,TRBV20-1,TRBD2
CASSLTSANYGYTF,TGCGCCAGCAGCTTGACTTCAGCTAACTATGGCTACACCTTC,14,NA,TRBJ1-2,TRBV5-1,NA
CASSQNRMYNSPLHF,TGTGCCAGCAGCCAAAACCGGATGTATAATTCACCCCTCCACTTT,15,NA,TRBJ1-6,TRBV14,NA
CASSAGAYQGNEQFF,TGTGCCAGCAGTGCGGGGGCCTACCAGGGTAATGAGCAGTTCTTC,15,few,TRBJ2-1,TRBV25-1,NA
CASSFQRGTQYF,TGTGCCAGCAGCTTCCAGAGGGGGACCCAGTACTTC,12,NA,TRBJ2-5,TRBV11-2,NA
CSVERGISPETQYF,TGCAGCGTTGAGCGGGGGATCTCCCCGGAGACCCAGTACTTC,14,NA,TRBJ2-5,TRBV29-1,TRBD2
CASSAQGTSPLHF,TGTGCCAGCAGCGCGCAGGGGACATCACCCCTCCACTTT,13,NA,TRBJ1-6,TRBV6-5,NA
CASSSGIGTGELFF,TGTGCCAGCAGTAGCGGGATAGGCACCGGGGAGCTGTTTTTT,14,few,TRBJ2-2,TRBV7-3,TRBD2
CSARGWTGQEGSYEQYF,TGCAGTGCTAGAGGGTGGACAGGGCAAGAGGGATCCTACGAGCAGTACTTC,17,NA,TRBJ2-7,TRBV20-1,TRBD1
CASSLGIGGTNYGYTF,TGTGCCAGCAGCTTAGGAATAGGGGGCACTAACTATGGCTACACCTTC,16,NA,TRBJ1-2,TRBV7-8,TRBD1
CAIQGITDTQYF,TGTGCCATACAGGGTATCACAGATACGCAGTATTTT,12,few,TRBJ2-3,TRBV12-3/TRBV12-4,NA
CSAEGQPITDTQYF,TGCAGTGCTGAAGGACAGCCCATCACAGATACGCAGTATTTT,14,NA,TRBJ2-3,TRBV20-1,NA
CASSLFSASPSTDTQYF,TGTGCCAGCAGCTTGTTTTCAGCTAGCCCCAGCACAGATACGCAGTATTTT,17,few,TRBJ2-3,TRBV5-5,NA
CSARPRSGTEAFF,TGCAGTGCCCGGCCCAGGAGTGGGACTGAAGCTTTCTTT,13,NA,TRBJ1-1,TRBV20-1,NA
CASSQESGATQYF,TGTGCCAGCAGCCAGGAGTCGGGAGCTACGCAGTATTTT,13,few,TRBJ2-3,TRBV3-1,NA
CASSQDSSNTGELFF,TGTGCCAGCAGTCAGGACAGCTCGAACACCGGGGAGCTGTTTTTT,15,few,TRBJ2-2,TRBV6-5,NA
CASSRSGGYQETQYF,TGTGCCAGCAGCCGCTCCGGGGGCTACCAAGAGACCCAGTACTTC,15,NA,TRBJ2-5,TRBV9,NA
CASSQLPGRNTEAFF,TGCGCCAGCAGTCAATTACCGGGACGGAACACTGAAGCTTTCTTT,15,NA,TRBJ1-1,TRBV5-1,NA
CATSPRLAGVVYNEQFF,TGTGCCACCTCTCCCCGACTAGCGGGAGTGGTTTACAATGAGCAGTTCTTC,17,few,TRBJ2-1,TRBV24-1,TRBD2
CSAVPSGSYGYTF,TGCAGTGCTGTCCCGTCCGGTAGCTATGGCTACACCTTC,13,NA,TRBJ1-2,TRBV20-1,NA
CASSERTDLTDTQYF,TGTGCCAGCAGTGAAAGAACCGATCTCACAGATACGCAGTATTTT,15,once,TRBJ2-3,TRBV2,NA
CASSHVPPKNIQYF,TGCGCCAGCAGCCATGTTCCCCCCAAAAACATTCAGTACTTC,14,few,TRBJ2-4,TRBV4-1,NA
CASHLKRLDTGELFF,TGTGCCAGCCACTTGAAAAGACTCGACACCGGGGAGCTGTTTTTT,15,NA,TRBJ2-2,TRBV11-1,NA
CASSLGQPNEKLFF,TGCGCCAGCAGCTTGGGACAGCCTAATGAAAAACTGTTTTTT,14,NA,TRBJ1-4,TRBV5-1,NA
CASSTEREPETQYF,TGTGCCAGCAGCACTGAGCGGGAGCCGGAGACCCAGTACTTC,14,NA,TRBJ2-5,TRBV11-2,TRBD2
CASRSSGRAGTDTQYF,TGCGCCAGCAGATCGAGCGGGAGGGCTGGCACAGATACGCAGTATTTT,16,NA,TRBJ2-3,TRBV10-2,TRBD2
CSATTGPGANVLTF,TGCAGTGCTACCACAGGCCCAGGGGCCAACGTCCTGACTTTC,14,NA,TRBJ2-6,TRBV20-1,NA
CASSLTGGGYTF,TGCGCCAGCAGCTTGACTGGGGGCGGCTACACCTTC,12,many,TRBJ1-2,TRBV5-1,NA
CSARDSRGLGNEQFF,TGCAGTGCACGCGACAGTCGGGGACTAGGTAATGAGCAGTTCTTC,15,few,TRBJ2-1,TRBV20-1,TRBD2
CASSLDRAIQSPLHF,TGTGCCAGCTCACTTGACAGGGCTATTCAGTCACCCCTCCACTTT,15,NA,TRBJ1-6,TRBV18,TRBD1
CASSYDRSYEQYF,TGTGCCAGCAGTTACGACAGATCCTACGAGCAGTACTTC,13,NA,TRBJ2-7,TRBV6-5,NA
CSVQKTGRWLNTEAFF,TGCAGCGTTCAGAAGACAGGGCGGTGGCTGAACACTGAAGCTTTCTTT,16,NA,TRBJ1-1,TRBV29-1,TRBD1
CASSGKTSGGADEQFF,TGCGCCAGCAGCGGAAAGACTAGCGGGGGGGCCGACGAGCAGTTCTTC,16,NA,TRBJ2-1,TRBV5-1,TRBD2
CASKPTGMNTEAFF,TGTGCCAGCAAACCGACGGGGATGAACACTGAAGCTTTCTTT,14,NA,TRBJ1-1,TRBV12-3/TRBV12-4,NA
CASSQGTGSSGANVLTF,TGTGCCAGCAGCCAAGGGACAGGGAGCTCTGGGGCCAACGTCCTGACTTTC,17,NA,TRBJ2-6,TRBV3-1,TRBD1
CASPLTPVEGYTF,TGCGCCAGCCCCCTGACCCCGGTGGAGGGCTACACCTTC,13,few,TRBJ1-2,TRBV5-1,NA
CASTMGLAGGRGTDTQYF,TGTGCCAGCACTATGGGGCTAGCGGGGGGCCGGGGCACAGATACGCAGTATTTT,18,NA,TRBJ2-3,TRBV12-3/TRBV12-4,TRBD2
CASSRDKNTGELFF,TGTGCCAGCAGCCGGGACAAAAACACCGGGGAGCTGTTTTTT,14,NA,TRBJ2-2,TRBV7-3,NA
CASSLLTSSGTYEQYF,TGTGCCAGCAGCCTACTAACTAGCTCCGGAACCTACGAGCAGTACTTC,16,NA,TRBJ2-7,TRBV7-9,NA
CASSSGTDNEQFF,TGCGCCAGCAGCTCCGGGACGGACAATGAGCAGTTCTTC,13,few,TRBJ2-1,TRBV5-1,NA
CRALRGGMNTEAFF,TGCAGAGCCCTTAGGGGCGGAATGAACACTGAAGCTTTCTTT,14,NA,TRBJ1-1,TRBV20-1,NA
CATSDSQETQYF,TGTGCCACCAGTGATTCCCAAGAGACCCAGTACTTC,12,few,TRBJ2-5,TRBV24-1,NA
CASSYSTGLAARYEQYF,TGTGCCAGTAGCTATTCCACGGGACTAGCGGCAAGATACGAGCAGTACTTC,17,NA,TRBJ2-7,TRBV19,TRBD2
CASSPGVLGLESNEQFF,TGTGCTAGCAGCCCTGGGGTCCTAGGCCTCGAAAGCAATGAGCAGTTCTTC,17,NA,TRBJ2-1,TRBV7-7,NA
CASSFYGANYGYTF,TGTGCCAGCAGTTTCTACGGAGCTAACTATGGCTACACCTTC,14,NA,TRBJ1-2,TRBV12-3/TRBV12-4,NA
CASSSPAVPEAFF,TGTGCCAGCAGCTCGCCCGCAGTGCCTGAAGCTTTCTTT,13,once,TRBJ1-1,TRBV7-8,NA
CASSQSAPTEAFF,TGTGCCAGCAGCCAGAGCGCGCCCACTGAAGCTTTCTTT,13,once,TRBJ1-1,TRBV12-3/TRBV12-4,NA
CASSVASSGPYNEQFF,TGTGCCAGCAGTGTTGCATCTAGCGGCCCCTACAATGAGCAGTTCTTC,16,NA,TRBJ2-1,TRBV2,TRBD2
CASSPGGVETQYF,TGTGCCAGCAGTCCGGGGGGCGTGGAGACCCAGTACTTC,13,NA,TRBJ2-5,TRBV27,NA
CASSPSWAKNIQYF,TGTGCCAGCAGCCCTAGTTGGGCCAAAAACATTCAGTACTTC,14,NA,TRBJ2-4,TRBV3-1,NA
CASSPGPDTQYF,TGTGCCAGCAGCCCTGGCCCAGATACGCAGTATTTT,12,NA,TRBJ2-3,TRBV5-4,NA
CASSTSRTGAFTDTQYF,TGTGCCAGCTCCACTTCTAGGACAGGGGCCTTCACAGATACGCAGTATTTT,17,NA,TRBJ2-3,TRBV7-8,TRBD1
CASSKTGTGYHEQYF,TGTGCCAGCAGTAAGACCGGGACAGGGTACCACGAGCAGTACTTC,15,NA,TRBJ2-7,TRBV12-3/TRBV12-4,TRBD1